Following are 18 T cell receptor beta chains from one sample sequenced in a study of T cell clonotyping in hematopoietic cell transplantation. Assay used: immunoSEQ multiplex PCR; TCRdb lists only in-frame clones, some missing. The table shows roughly 18,000 clones, with around 88% occurring only once. As to time point: recipient sample about 28 days before transplant, after cytoreduction. Sequenced here: peripheral blood mononuclear cells, sampled before stem cell transplant. These receptor sequences come from a man in his fifties or sixties with acute myeloid leukemia. Some clones in this sample may be carry-over from other donors' samples.

The gene calls are TRBV30 and TRBJ1-4, with D possibly being TRBD1 (5 bases). Per the germline V gene, CDR1 is GTSNPN and CDR2 is SVGIG (reference sequence). The CDR3 contains 16 residues. Deletions cut 2 bases from V and 3 bases from J, with 16 bases between. In DNA form, the CDR3 reads TGTGCCTGGAGTCACGGGACTCCGGCGGCTAATGAAAAACTGTTTTTT. Amino acid sequence: CAWSHGTPAANEKLFF.

The rearrangement uses TRBV10-2 and TRBJ2-7, with D possibly being TRBD2 (7 bases). Germline V gene sequence: CDR1 WSHSY, CDR2 SAAADI. The CDR3 contains 14 residues. Deletions cut 4 bases from V and 3 bases from J, with 13 bases between. CDR3 amino acids: CASSVRGGVYEQYF. The CDR3, as DNA: TGCGCCAGCAGTGTAAGGGGGGGAGTCTACGAGCAGTACTTC.

This chain joins TRBV10-3 and TRBJ1-2; a weak D match, TRBD1 (5 bases). The length of the CDR3 is 13 residues. V was cut by 2 bases and J by 4 bases, with 8 bases left in between. Germline CDR1 reads ENHRY; CDR2 reads SYGVKD. The CDR3 DNA sequence: TGTGCCATCAGTGAGGGAGGGACCTATGGCTACACCTTC. Translating it yields CAISEGGTYGYTF.

The chain has TRBV7-2 and TRBJ2-5, with D possibly matching TRBD1 (6 bases). Germline V gene lookup returns CDR1 SGHTA and CDR2 FQGNSA. The CDR3 covers 14 residues. The V gene lost 5 bases and the J gene lost 5 bases, with 15 bases spanning the gap. The DNA for the CDR3 is TGTGCCAGCAGCGCAACTAGGGGGTTGGAGACCCAGTACTTC. This codes for CASSATRGLETQYF.

The V gene is TRBV5-1, the J gene TRBJ2-7, with D unclear. Per the germline V gene, CDR1 is SGHRS and CDR2 is YFSETQ. The CDR3 runs to 13 residues. The V gene lost 4 bases and the J gene lost 5 bases, with 13 bases spanning the gap. CDR3 residues: CASSERPTHEQYF. CDR3 in DNA: TGCGCCAGCAGCGAAAGACCCACCCACGAGCAGTACTTC. The whole variable domain, filled in from reference TRBV5-1 and TRBJ2-7, reads KAGVTQTPRYLIKTRGQQVTLSCSPISGHRSVSWYQQTPGQGLQFLFEYFSETQRNKGNFPGRFSGRQFSNSRSEMNVSTLELGDSALYLCASSERPTHEQYFGPGTRLTVT.

V usage is TRBV5-3 and J usage is TRBJ2-2; tentatively, D is TRBD1 (5 bases). TRBV5-3 falls under the ORF class, with uncertain function. The V end lost 3 bases, the J end lost 3 bases, and 15 bases lay between the germline ends. This CDR3 contains 16 residues. The CDR3 DNA reads TGTGCCAGAAGCTCCACAGGTCGTAGGGACACCGGGGAGCTGTTTTTT. Protein: CARSSTGRRDTGELFF.

The CDR3 coding sequence is TGTGCCAGCAGTTTATCGTGGGGGAACACTGAAGCTTTCTTT. Residues: CASSLSWGNTEAFF. V gene TRBV27 combines with J gene TRBJ1-1, with D uncertain. The CDR3 runs 14 residues. CDR1 MNHEY and CDR2 SMNVEV come from the germline V gene (reference sequence). V gave up 0 bases and J gave up 1 base, with 6 bases separating them.

The chain links TRBV6-5 to TRBJ1-1; 8 nucleotides match TRBD1. Germline CDR1 and CDR2: MNHEY and SVGAGI. The CDR3 extends over 13 amino acids. V lost 2 bases and J lost 7; bases outside the gene matches: 3. The DNA for the CDR3 is TGTGCCAGCAGTTACGACAGGGGAGATGAAGCTTTCTTT. Its translation is CASSYDRGDEAFF.

The V gene is TRBV7-6, the J gene TRBJ2-1, with a weak D call TRBD1 (6 bases). The germline CDR1 and CDR2 sequences are SGHVS and FNYEAQ. Trimming removed 3 bases at V and 8 bases at J, with 11 bases between. This CDR3 has 13 residues. CDR3 nucleotides: TGTGCCAGCAGCTTCGACAGGATAGATGAGCAGTTCTTC. Residues: CASSFDRIDEQFF.

The chain employs TRBV30 and TRBJ2-5; D possibly matches TRBD1 or TRBD2 (5 bases each). CDR1 and CDR2 (germline): GTSNPN, SVGIG (reference sequence). Deletions cut 5 bases from V and 6 bases from J, with 22 bases between. There are 15 residues in the CDR3. In DNA, the CDR3 is TGTGCCTGGGCTGTCTGGGACGGTGGACCTAAGACCCAGTACTTC. Residues: CAWAVWDGGPKTQYF.

V and J are TRBV7-9 and TRBJ1-6; D gene ambiguous. CDR1 and CDR2 from the germline V gene are SEHNR and FQNEAQ (reference sequence). This CDR3 region has 17 residues. Between the trimmed V and J ends, which lost 2 bases and 0 bases, there was a span of 11 bases. The CDR3 spells CASSLLDTSSYNSPLHF. In DNA form, the CDR3 reads TGTGCCAGCAGCTTACTAGACACCAGCTCCTATAATTCACCCCTCCACTTT.

The DNA for the CDR3 is TGCGCCAGCAGCCCCCTACCGGGACCTAACACTGAAGCTTTCTTT. Its translation: CASSPLPGPNTEAFF. V is TRBV4-1 and J is TRBJ1-1, with D tentatively TRBD1 (5 bases). V was clipped by 4 bases and J by 2 bases, with 14 bases between them. Germline V gene sequence: CDR1 MGHRA, CDR2 YSYEKL. The CDR3 covers 15 residues.

The chain couples TRBV6-1 to TRBJ1-3; D gene uncertain. Trimming removed 2 bases from V and 0 bases from J, with 8 bases in between. Germline V gene data show CDR1 as MNHNS and CDR2 as SASEGT. The CDR3 is 15 amino acids. The CDR3 sequence is CASSESPVSGNTIYF. In DNA, the CDR3 is TGTGCCAGCAGTGAATCCCCAGTCTCTGGAAACACCATATATTTT.

CDR3 loop: CSAGGQGMGTEAFF. In nucleotides, the CDR3 is TGCAGCGCTGGGGGACAGGGGATGGGCACTGAAGCTTTCTTT. V is TRBV29-1 and J is TRBJ1-1; 10 bases match TRBD1. V dropped 7 bases and J dropped 4; count of bases not matched to a gene: 9. The CDR3 has 14 amino acids. CDR1 is SQVTM, CDR2 ANQGSEA, per germline.

This chain connects TRBV7-6 to TRBJ2-5; 8 bases map to TRBD1. V trimming: 2 bases; J trimming: 6 bases; junction bases outside the gene matches: 5. This CDR3 spans 14 amino acids. The germline V gene encodes CDR1 SGHVS and CDR2 FNYEAQ. This CDR3 is CASSLSGGGQTQYF. CDR3 sequence (DNA): TGTGCCAGCAGCTTATCAGGGGGCGGACAGACCCAGTACTTC.

This chain joins TRBV27 and TRBJ2-1; a possible D gene is TRBD1 (5 bases). Trimming removed 1 base at V and 8 bases at J, with 12 bases between. There are 14 residues in the CDR3. Germline V gene data show CDR1 as MNHEY and CDR2 as SMNVEV (reference sequence). CDR3 loop: CASSLFTRADEQFF. CDR3 nucleotide sequence: TGTGCCAGCAGTTTATTTACCAGGGCTGATGAGCAGTTCTTC.

This clone was seen more than once but under ten times. The chain carries TRBV25-1 and TRBJ1-1; 8 bases are shared with TRBD1. The V gene's germline CDR1 is MGHDK and CDR2 SYGVNS. With V trimmed by 4 bases and J by 4 bases, 8 bases remained unmatched. The CDR3 is 15 residues long. CDR3 amino acids: CASSAMTGAITEAFF. CDR3 in DNA: TGTGCCAGCAGTGCAATGACAGGGGCAATCACTGAAGCTTTCTTT.

In its sample, this clone was seen once. The rearrangement uses TRBV5-1 and TRBJ2-7; no clear D. CDR3 length equals 14 residues. Germline V gene sequence: CDR1 SGHRS, CDR2 YFSETQ. V dropped 4 bases and J dropped 3 bases, with 14 bases sitting between them. CDR3 residues: CASSPTAVGYEQYF. The CDR3 nucleotides are TGCGCCAGCAGCCCGACCGCGGTTGGCTACGAGCAGTACTTC.